This T cell receptor (beta chain) was identified during a study of read filtering for tumor transcriptome and immune sequencing. Study as a whole: Among patients, some 17 were male and more than 11 female, aged roughly 47 to 90 (mean about 69). By R-ISS, stages I, II and III held approximately 8, 16 and 7 patients. DNase treatment preceded whole-transcriptome library preparation. Study-wide results and limits: Without single-read clonotypes, shared clonotype proportions correlated more between IR-seq and RNA-seq.

Trimming shortened V by 1 base and J by 2 bases, and 6 bases separated the two germline ends. Germline V gene data show CDR1 as SGHRS and CDR2 as YFSETQ. The CDR3 is 14 amino acids. Note on this clonotype: What it binds is not known.

This library used approximately 370 ng RNA and molecular barcoded adaptors spanning alpha/delta and beta/gamma chains. TCRdb re-called the reads with MiXCR, one entry per CDR3 protein. The data contain about 24,000 distinct CDR3 sequences, 20% of them singletons. The sequence was collected from a donor aged 40 or over with multiple myeloma. Source material: a population of CD138-negative cells sorted from bone marrow. V is TRBV5-1 and J is TRBJ2-2; D remains ambiguous. CDR3 sequence: CASSLYRNTGELFF. CDR3 nucleotide sequence: TGCGCCAGCAGCTTGTACAGAAACACCGGGGAGCTGTTTTTT.